This T cell receptor (beta chain) stems from a study of T cell responses to AZD1222 COVID-19 vaccine (dated by TCRdb to the early 2020s). Regarding the complete study: A total of under 250 trial participants underwent TCR sequencing, of whom 200 to 220 had received two doses of AZD1222 and about 26 had received two doses of the MenACWY control vaccine. Trial participants were enrolled by age into 18-55, 56-69 and 70-plus year subgroups, with roughly 150, 30 and 60 TCR-sequenced participants respectively.

Details on this clone: The antigen it binds to is not known. The record has no base qualities; no much larger clone is one base away.

The CDR3 regions of human TCRbeta chains were subjected to immunosequencing. In the source study's methods: TCRs in the repertoires were matched against a reference library of SARS-CoV-2-specific TCRs that had been generated with the MIRA antigen-specificity platform. Breadth was defined as the fraction of unique TCRs that were SARS-CoV-2-associated, and depth was defined as the fraction of total T cells that were SARS-CoV-2-associated. Using the MIRA data, each spike-specific TCR was mapped to the spike region that the TCR reacts to and placed in a CD4 or CD8 class. Log10-transformed breadth and depth values were compared by one-way ANOVA with Sidak's multiple comparisons tests. The table was pulled from immuneACCESS by TCRdb, which kept in-frame rearrangements only. Such tables lose some clones; where checked, under half of the loss comes from unresolved V genes, and the rest has no known cause. V, J and clone size derive from that table, while D and trimming were established from the DNA sequence. Present in this sample are under 90,000 clones, about four fifths of which were seen just once. 1.3% of the sample lies in the top ten.

The sample's time point label is to be understood as: about 28 days (+/-7) after the second vaccine dose. AZD1222 recipients with second doses at about 4 weeks or about 12 weeks were pooled, because spike-specific TCR depth and breadth did not differ between schedules. The vaccinee samples were drawn from two UK trials, COV001 and COV002, one of which was a single-blind randomized controlled phase 2/3 trial testing AZD1222 (ChAdOx1 nCoV-19) in healthy adults. Trial participant PBMC samples were collected at day 0 and day 28 after the second dose for TCRbeta chain sequencing. Germline trimming: 5 bases from V, 6 bases from J; junction bases outside gene matches: 11. The CDR3, from cysteine to phenylalanine, totals 17 residues. Of all the DNA, just the CDR3 is kept, 51 bases in frame from base 1. For CDR1 and CDR2, the germline V gene lists SGHAT and FQNNGV. The investigation overall reported the following: The 56-69-year group was small, and its depth increase did not reach significance, likely because of low power. Participants were mostly white British, with more females than males. The authors suggested clonal diversity may have been underestimated. Conclusions about previously exposed vaccinees are limited because only 6 or 7 AZD1222 recipients were SARS-CoV-2 seropositive at baseline. No day 14 peak-response samples were available, so repertoires were characterized only after the peak T cell response. Nearly half of unique spike-specific TCRs reportedly recognized epitopes outside regions mutated in the B.1.351 and B.1.1.7 variants. After two AZD1222 doses, both the breadth and the depth of spike-specific TCRs were significantly higher than at day 0 and than in MenACWY recipients. Vaccine-associated CD4 TCRs spanned the whole spike protein, with dominant responses in regions 160-218 and 743-854.

The sequenced sample was peripheral blood, obtained 28 days after the second AZD1222 dose. The rearranged chain carries TRBV11-2 and TRBJ2-3, with TRBD2 matching 13 junction bases. The TCR comes from an adult who received the AZD1222 COVID-19 vaccine. The sequenced DNA is TGTGCCAGCAGCCCCTGGACTAGCGGGAGCGGGGGGGATACGCAGTATTTT. Translated, this gives CASSPWTSGSGGDTQYF.